A single count supports the clone carrying this T cell receptor beta chain. The entry originates in a study of T cell changes during pregnancy in multiple sclerosis. Libraries were prepared by immunoSEQ multiplex PCR; TCRdb keeps only in-frame clonotypes and omits some of them. The sample yields roughly 40,000 clones, roughly nine tenths seen once. Germline CDR1 is SGHTS and CDR2 is YDEGEE. The ends were cut back, 2 bases at V and 12 bases at J, with 11 bases in the middle. The CDR3 contains 11 residues. This TCR derives from a female donor with multiple sclerosis, enrolled in a pregnancy study. The source was CD4+ T cells from peripheral blood mononuclear cells, collected before pregnancy. The V and J genes are TRBV5-8 and TRBJ1-1; possibly TRBD1 for D (6 bases). The CDR3 coding sequence is TGTGCCAGCAGCTTACGACAGGAGACTTTCTTT. Its translation: CASSLRQETFF.